This T cell receptor beta chain was profiled in a study of blood T cell repertoires in COVID-19. About the research overall: From the United States, Italy and Spain came samples of acute and convalescent COVID-19. PBMCs, B-cell-depleted T cells, or T cells were the source of the cDNA or gDNA that made up the material.

Methods used by the authors: From reference gene primer amplification, estimates of nucleated cell counts were derived. The method was immunoSEQ multiplex PCR; TCRdb's version includes in-frame clones alone and lacks a portion of them. D and trimming were read from the DNA, whereas the V and J calls and clone size are those reported in that table. This repertoire shows 150,000 or so clones, approximately 84% found once; its top ten account for 3% to 4.5%. This clone was observed once. Germline CDR1 and CDR2: SGHTA and FQGTGA. The CDR3 runs 15 residues. V was pared by 5 bases and J by 10 bases, with 12 bases of the junction left unmatched.

Sequencing used peripheral blood. The clonotype originates from a woman in her sixties with acute or convalescent COVID-19. The J gene is TRBJ2-1, the V gene TRBV7-3; TRBD2 aligns across 9 bases. The CDR3 protein is CASSRGASGVQEQFF. As DNA, the CDR3 is TGTGCCAGCAGCCGAGGGGCTAGCGGGGTCCAGGAGCAGTTCTTC. Supplemented by reference TRBV7-3 and TRBJ2-1, the full variable domain reads GAGVSQTPSNKVTEKGKYVELRCDPISGHTALYWYRQSLGQGPEFLIYFQGTGAADDSGLPNDRFFAVRPEGSVSTLKIQRTERGDSAVYLCASSRGASGVQEQFFGPGTRLTVL.